The 19 T cell receptor beta chains below all came from one sample that was sequenced in a study of identical twins. One entry per CDR3 protein, called by TCRdb with MiXCR from the 5' RACE reads. This table holds hundreds of thousands of distinct CDR3 sequences, 7% found once. These data are also associated with another study on yellow fever vaccine responses in identical twins.

Sequencing used memory (CD45RO+) T cells sorted from blood. The receptors were gathered from a woman between 18 and 29 years old in good health.

This clonotype has at least ten counts. The chain employs TRBV12-3 or TRBV12-4 and TRBJ2-7; 10 bases line up with TRBD2. V lost 6 bases, J lost 7 bases, and 15 bases stayed unmatched. The CDR3 has 16 amino acids. The CDR3 DNA follows: TGTGCCAGCAGCCCCTTGAGCGGGAGGGCCCGGGGTGAGCAGTACTTC. Translating gives CASSPLSGRARGEQYF.

This clonotype showed up many times. The J gene is TRBJ2-1, the V gene TRBV11-2, with 7 positions matching TRBD2. The CDR3 is made up of 12 amino acids. With V trimmed by 1 base and J by 9 bases, 0 bases remained unmatched. Looked up from germline, CDR1 is SGHAT and CDR2 is FQNNGV. CDR3 nucleotides: TGTGCCAGCAGCTTAGGGGGGGGTGAGCAGTTCTTC. It codes for CASSLGGGEQFF.

A word on this clonotype: One end of the junction does not line up with germline, which may come from a read error. This chain uses TRBV28 with TRBJ2-3, with a weak D call TRBD2 (6 bases). CDR3 length: 15 residues. Germline V gene sequence: CDR1 MDHEN, CDR2 SYDVKM. The CDR3 DNA reads as TGTGCCAGCAGTGTATGGACTACGTACACAGATACGCAGTATTTT. The encoded protein is CASSVWTTYTDTQYF.

This clonotype was observed a handful of times. V usage is TRBV10-1 and J usage is TRBJ2-1; 10 nucleotides align to TRBD2. CDR3 length: 16 residues. The germline V gene has CDR1 WNHNN and CDR2 SYGVQD (reference sequence). Losses at the gene ends were 0 bases for V and 8 bases for J; bases not matched to a gene: 7. The CDR3 here is CASSESVAGGQDEQFF. The CDR3 DNA is TGCGCCAGCAGTGAGTCGGTAGCGGGGGGCCAAGATGAGCAGTTCTTC.

This clonotype appeared a few times. The genes are TRBV12-3 or TRBV12-4 and TRBJ1-1, with D tentatively TRBD1 (5 bases). There are 16 residues in the CDR3. Trimming took 3 bases from V and 0 from J, leaving 14 bases between them. The CDR3: CASSFVTEPLNTEAFF. The CDR3 DNA reads as TGTGCCAGCAGTTTCGTGACAGAGCCATTGAACACTGAAGCTTTCTTT.

This clonotype was picked up many times. This sequence joins TRBV14 and TRBJ2-2; 9 bases align to TRBD1. The CDR3 is made up of 16 amino acids. The V gene end was trimmed by 3 bases and the J gene end by 0 bases; junction bases not matched to a gene: 2. CDR1 and CDR2 from the germline V gene are SGHDN and FVKESK. The CDR3 sequence: CASSQRQGANTGELFF. CDR3 DNA sequence: TGTGCCAGCAGCCAGAGACAGGGGGCGAACACCGGGGAGCTGTTTTTT.

The genes are TRBV3-1 and TRBJ2-3, with a tentative D call TRBD2 (7 bases). This CDR3 is 15 amino acids long. Trimming cost V 0 bases and J 13 bases, with 20 bases left between them. Germline V gives CDR1 LGHDT, CDR2 YNNKEL (reference sequence). The chain's CDR3 is CASSQDGQPQREEYF. The CDR3 DNA sequence: TGTGCCAGCAGCCAAGATGGACAGCCCCAACGGGAGGAGTATTTT.

Turning to this clonotype: This may arise from a read error, as a much more abundant clone is one base away. The chain couples TRBV6-1 to TRBJ2-1; D is ambiguous. Trimming left V 5 bases short and J 4 bases short, with 15 bases between. This CDR3 is built from 15 residues. Germline V gene sequence: CDR1 MNHNS, CDR2 SASEGT. The CDR3 loop is CASSPQRDGYNEQFF. The CDR3 nucleotides are TGTGCCAGCAGTCCTCAGCGAGATGGGTACAATGAGCAGTTCTTC.

The chain combines TRBV7-9 with TRBJ2-2; tentative D call: TRBD2 (7 bases). The V end was cut by 6 bases, the J end by 0 bases, with 14 bases between. Germline values: CDR1 SEHNR, CDR2 FQNEAQ (reference sequence). CDR3 size: 16 residues. The CDR3 loop is CASREGGNTNTGELFF. In DNA, the CDR3 is TGTGCCAGCAGGGAGGGGGGGAACACGAACACCGGGGAGCTGTTTTTT.

This clonotype came up a few times. This chain links TRBV6-5 with TRBJ2-5, with 7 nucleotides matching TRBD2. Germline lookup yields CDR1 MNHEY and CDR2 SVGAGI. J gave up 0 bases and V 3 bases, and 7 bases lay outside the gene matches. The CDR3 consists of 16 residues. CDR3 region: CASSYLYGGYQETQYF. The CDR3 DNA reads TGTGCCAGCAGTTATCTTTACGGGGGGTACCAAGAGACCCAGTACTTC.

This chain uses TRBV10-3 with TRBJ1-5; the match to TRBD1 covers 10 bases. CDR1 ENHRY and CDR2 SYGVKD come from the germline V gene. Losses at the gene ends were 6 bases for V and 5 bases for J; bases not matched to a gene: 1. There are 13 residues in the CDR3. The CDR3 DNA reads TGTGCCATCAGCGGGACAGGGGATCAGCCCCAGCATTTT. As protein: CAISGTGDQPQHF.

Ten or more counts support this clonotype. The CDR3 spells CAISENRQSEQYV. The CDR3 DNA reads TGTGCCATCAGTGAGAATCGACAGAGCGAGCAGTACGTC. The chain uses TRBV10-3 and TRBJ2-7, with D tentatively TRBD1 (5 bases). Germline CDR1 is ENHRY and CDR2 is SYGVKD. Trimming stripped 2 bases from V and 6 bases from J, with 11 bases between. The CDR3 contains 13 residues.

This clonotype was recorded many times. The chain uses TRBV29-1 and TRBJ2-1; 8 bases map to TRBD2. The ends lost 3 bases at V and 7 bases at J; junction bases unmatched: 5. This CDR3 region has 13 residues. CDR1 SQVTM and CDR2 ANQGSEA come from the germline V gene. CDR3 sequence (DNA): TGCAGCGTTGAGAGGCGGGGGGCAAATGAGCAGTTCTTC. Translation gives CSVERRGANEQFF.

The chain is built from TRBV20-1 and TRBJ2-1; TRBD2 agrees at 15 bases. The CDR3 is 15 residues long. Germline V lookup: CDR1 DFQATT, CDR2 SNEGSKA (reference sequence). Trimming took 6 bases from V and 5 from J; bases not matched to a gene: 5. The CDR3 DNA reads TGCAGTGCCCCCGGGACTAGCGGGAGGAACAATGAGCAGTTCTTC. Translation: CSAPGTSGRNNEQFF.

V is TRBV4-2 and J is TRBJ2-3, with 10 bases aligning to TRBD2. The germline gives CDR1 LGHNA, CDR2 YNFKEQ. V was clipped by 1 base and J by 2 bases; unmatched bases: 15. The CDR3 runs to 20 residues. In nucleotides, the CDR3 is TGTGCCAGCAGCCAAGTCGGGGCATCGGGACTAGCGCGCAACACAGATACGCAGTATTTT. It translates to CASSQVGASGLARNTDTQYF.

The CDR3 region has the DNA TGCGCCAGCAGCTTTTATAGCGGGAGCTCCTATGAGCAGTTCTTC. It translates to CASSFYSGSSYEQFF. V and J are TRBV5-1 and TRBJ2-1, with 9 bases that match TRBD2. From germline, CDR1 is SGHRS and CDR2 YFSETQ. V lost 2 bases to trimming and J lost 8 bases; unmatched junction nucleotides: 8. The CDR3 sequence is 15 residues long. Complete variable domain (other parts from reference TRBV5-1 and TRBJ2-1): KAGVTQTPRYLIKTRGQQVTLSCSPISGHRSVSWYQQTPGQGLQFLFEYFSETQRNKGNFPGRFSGRQFSNSRSEMNVSTLELGDSALYLCASSFYSGSSYEQFFGPGTRLTVL.

The chain uses TRBV11-2 and TRBJ2-3; 7 positions match TRBD2. This CDR3 contains 17 residues. In germline, CDR1 is SGHAT, CDR2 FQNNGV. With 3 bases clipped from V and 0 bases from J, the junction kept 9 bases outside the gene matches. CDR3 sequence reads: CASSFGSAGISTDTQYF. The CDR3 DNA sequence: TGTGCCAGCAGCTTCGGGTCAGCGGGGATTAGCACAGATACGCAGTATTTT.

This clonotype came up many times. J is TRBJ2-1 and V is TRBV14, with D perhaps TRBD2 (5 bases). The CDR3 runs 16 residues. The germline CDR1 and CDR2 sequences are SGHDN and FVKESK. V was shortened by 3 bases and J by 4 bases, with 16 bases between the two germline ends. Here the CDR3 reads CASSHLGAGGYNEQFF. CDR3 sequence (DNA): TGTGCCAGCAGCCATCTGGGTGCCGGCGGGTACAATGAGCAGTTCTTC.

The chain is built from TRBV18 and TRBJ1-4; no clear D gene. Germline V CDR1 and CDR2: KGHSH, LQKENI. The CDR3 loop spans 15 amino acids. V was pared by 4 bases and J by 2 bases, with 11 bases between. DNA of the CDR3: TGTGCCAGCTCACTCGCGGGAGGTACTAATGAAAAACTGTTTTTT. This translates into CASSLAGGTNEKLFF.